This TCR beta chain was obtained from a study of CD8+ T cells in alopecia areata. Whole-study context: The drug, oral tofacitinib, was given to treated patients at 5 to 10 mg twice daily.

Noted treatment: oral pan-JAK inhibitor, 5-10 mg twice daily. It was from alopecia areata patients that lesional scalp punch biopsies and peripheral blood were collected. For this clone: Its cognate antigen is unknown.

Overall study findings and caveats: The link between baseline CD8+ expansion and response remains uncertain with one nonresponder.

Isolated RNA was reverse transcribed into cDNA used as the sequencing template. The assay was immunoSEQ multiplex PCR, and TCRdb's table has in-frame clones only and misses some. The data contain some 210,000 clones, approximately 65% of them seen just once; the ten biggest clones take up 0.95% to 1.5%. V shed 1 base and J shed 6 bases, with 4 bases lying between them. Germline V CDR1 and CDR2: SNHLY, FYNNEI. This CDR3 has 11 residues. The chain carries TRBV2 and TRBJ2-7; D remains unclear. The material sequenced was CD4+ T cells sorted from blood, taken at approximately week 44, from a patient treated with tofacitinib. The TCR was taken from a human donor with alopecia areata. CDR3 nucleotide sequence: TGTGCCAGCAGTGAAGAGGCCGAGCAGTACTTC. This gives the protein CASSEEAEQYF. The entire variable domain, with the rest obtained from reference TRBV2 and TRBJ2-7, is as follows: EPEVTQTPSHQVTQMGQEVILRCVPISNHLYFYWYRQILGQKVEFLVSFYNNEISEKSEIFDDQFSVERPDGSNFTLKIRSTKLEDSAMYFCASSEEAEQYFGPGTRLTVT.